The text below deals with one T cell receptor beta chain. The CDR3 loop spans 16 amino acids. Germline lookup yields CDR1 MGHDK and CDR2 SYGVNS. Germline trimming cut 1 base from V and 5 bases from J; bases unmatched to any gene: 5. Clones were sequenced by immunoSEQ multiplex PCR, and TCRdb holds only the in-frame ones, with some missing. The sample lists 30,000 to 35,000 clones, nearly 90% occurring once. The data stem from a study of blood T cell repertoires in COVID-19. Study-wide context: T cells, B-cell-depleted T cells, or PBMCs supplied cDNA or gDNA.

The rearrangement links TRBV25-1 to TRBJ2-5, with 12 bases aligning to TRBD2. The source is a man aged 55 to 70 with COVID-19, enrolled during active disease. The sequencing input was peripheral blood. CDR3 loop: CASSESLAGGGETQYF. The CDR3 coding sequence is TGTGCCAGCAGTGAATCACTAGCGGGAGGCGGGGAGACCCAGTACTTC.